This entry lists 32 T cell receptor beta chains sequenced from one sample in a study of blood T cell repertoires in COVID-19. Produced via immunoSEQ multiplex PCR; TCRdb's table is partial and in-frame only. This repertoire shows 120,000 or so clones, 90% found once; its top ten account for approximately 5%. The sequencing sample was made of peripheral blood. Source of these receptors: a man aged 55 to 70 with COVID-19, enrolled during active disease.

Concerning this clone itself: Relative to the germline gene, one junction end is altered; a read error may explain this. The chain joins TRBV7-9 to TRBJ1-4; D unresolved. CDR3 length: 13 residues. Per the germline V gene, CDR1 is SEHNR and CDR2 is FQNEAQ (reference sequence). CDR3 nucleotide sequence: TGTGCCAGCAGTTTAGACGGTAATGAAAAACTGTTTTTT. Translation gives CASSLDGNEKLFF.

The chain has TRBV28 and TRBJ1-1; D gene unclear. This CDR3 is built from 13 residues. Per the germline V gene, CDR1 is MDHEN and CDR2 is SYDVKM. V was cut by 6 bases and J by 4 bases, with 12 bases left in between. The chain's CDR3 is CASRPSVSTEAFF. The CDR3 DNA follows: TGTGCCAGCAGACCTTCAGTAAGCACTGAAGCTTTCTTT. The whole variable domain, remainder taken from reference TRBV28 and TRBJ1-1, is DVKVTQSSRYLVKRTGEKVFLECVQDMDHENMFWYRQDPGLGLRLIYFSYDVKMKEKGDIPEGYSVSREKKERFSLILESASTNQTSMYLCASRPSVSTEAFFGQGTRLTVV.

This chain uses TRBV9 with TRBJ2-2; TRBD2 agrees at 10 bases. Germline values: CDR1 SGDLS, CDR2 YYNGEE. The CDR3 runs 15 residues. V shed 3 bases and J 1 base; nucleotides not matched to a gene: 0. The CDR3 DNA follows: TGTGCCAGCAGCGGGACTAGCGGGAACACCGGGGAGCTGTTTTTT. Its translation: CASSGTSGNTGELFF.

The V gene is TRBV7-9, the J gene TRBJ2-1, with 11 positions matching TRBD2. Germline-derived CDR1 and CDR2 are SEHNR and FQNEAQ (reference sequence). CDR3 length equals 16 residues. The J segment lost 4 bases and the V segment lost 5 bases, leaving 7 bases of the junction unmatched. CDR3 DNA sequence: TGTGCCAGCAGCCCAAAGGGACTAGCGGCATACAATGAGCAGTTCTTC. It translates to CASSPKGLAAYNEQFF. The complete variable domain, with remaining parts taken from reference TRBV7-9 and TRBJ2-1, reads DTGVSQNPRHKITKRGQNVTFRCDPISEHNRLYWYRQTLGQGPEFLTYFQNEAQLEKSRLLSDRFSAERPKGSFSTLEIQRTEQGDSAMYLCASSPKGLAAYNEQFFGPGTRLTVL.

The chain links TRBV30 to TRBJ1-1; D possibly corresponds to TRBD1 (5 bases). The ends were cut back, 2 bases at V and 8 bases at J, with 6 bases in the middle. The germline V gene has CDR1 GTSNPN and CDR2 SVGIG (reference sequence). There are 10 residues in the CDR3. For the CDR3, the DNA is TGTGCCTGGAGTCGGACAGAAGCTTTCTTT. Translating it yields CAWSRTEAFF.

The J gene is TRBJ1-1, the V gene TRBV10-2; D gene unclear. This CDR3 spans 16 amino acids. From germline, CDR1 is WSHSY and CDR2 SAAADI. Trimming stripped 0 bases from V and 2 bases from J, with 13 bases between. The CDR3 DNA follows: TGCGCCAGCAGTGAGTCTGCGGAAGGAGGTAACACTGAAGCTTTCTTT. Its protein product is CASSESAEGGNTEAFF.

The table lists this clone with a count of one. V and J are TRBV9 and TRBJ2-6, with 7 positions matching TRBD2. The V gene end was trimmed by 4 bases and the J gene end by 4 bases; junction bases not matched to a gene: 5. Germline lookup yields CDR1 SGDLS and CDR2 YYNGEE. The CDR3 contains 15 residues. The CDR3 spells CASSPREEGANVLTF. The CDR3 DNA is TGTGCCAGCAGCCCCCGGGAGGAAGGGGCCAACGTCCTGACTTTC.

The chain has TRBV4-2 and TRBJ1-1; D might be TRBD1 (5 bases). The germline V gene has CDR1 LGHNA and CDR2 YNFKEQ. The V end lost 2 bases, the J end lost 1 base, and 11 bases lay between the germline ends. The CDR3 is made up of 15 amino acids. CDR3 loop: CASSQNTGRNTEAFF. The CDR3 DNA follows: TGTGCCAGCAGCCAAAACACAGGAAGGAACACTGAAGCTTTCTTT.

The chain couples TRBV15 to TRBJ1-1; 10 nucleotides line up with TRBD1. With V trimmed by 0 bases and J by 3 bases, 1 base remained unmatched. Germline V lookup: CDR1 LNHNV, CDR2 YYDKDF (reference sequence). The CDR3 has 15 amino acids. The DNA of the CDR3 is TGTGCCACCAGCAGAGATGGGACAGGGGACACTGAAGCTTTCTTT. Translating it yields CATSRDGTGDTEAFF. Variable domain in full (rest from reference TRBV15 and TRBJ1-1): DAMVIQNPRYQVTQFGKPVTLSCSQTLNHNVMYWYQQKSSQAPKLLFHYYDKDFNNEADTPDNFQSRRPNTSFCFLDIRSPGLGDTAMYLCATSRDGTGDTEAFFGQGTRLTVV.

The CDR3 sequence: CASSFSGRVYEQYF. The CDR3 nucleotides are TGTGCCAGCAGCTTTAGCGGGAGGGTCTACGAGCAGTACTTC. The chain has TRBV7-2 and TRBJ2-7, with 11 bases matching TRBD2. Germline V gene lookup returns CDR1 SGHTA and CDR2 FQGNSA. The CDR3 spans 14 residues. Trimming took 3 bases from V and 3 from J; bases not matched to a gene: 1. Complete variable domain (other parts from reference TRBV7-2 and TRBJ2-7): GAGVSQSPSNKVTEKGKDVELRCDPISGHTALYWYRQSLGQGLEFLIYFQGNSAPDKSGLPSDRFSAERTGGSVSTLTIQRTQQEDSAVYLCASSFSGRVYEQYFGPGTRLTVT.

A single count supports this clone. The chain carries TRBV28 and TRBJ2-3, with 9 bases aligning to TRBD2. Germline-derived CDR1 and CDR2 are MDHEN and SYDVKM. V shed 4 bases and J 3 bases; nucleotides not matched to a gene: 11. The CDR3 totals 17 residues. CDR3: CASSSRTLAGVTDTQYF. Written as DNA, the CDR3 is TGTGCCAGCAGTTCGAGGACCTTAGCGGGAGTTACAGATACGCAGTATTTT.

The chain is built from TRBV20-1 and TRBJ2-3; D gene uncertain. The CDR3 loop spans 11 amino acids. Per the germline V gene, CDR1 is DFQATT and CDR2 is SNEGSKA (reference sequence). The germline V and J ends were trimmed by 8 bases and 3 bases, with 9 bases remaining between them. In nucleotides, the CDR3 is TGCAGTATTGACAAGACAGATACGCAGTATTTT. Protein sequence: CSIDKTDTQYF.

This chain links TRBV6-1 with TRBJ2-3, with 12 bases identical to TRBD2. The trim removed 4 bases at V and 6 bases at J, leaving 14 bases unmatched. Germline V gene lookup returns CDR1 MNHNS and CDR2 SASEGT. This CDR3 is built from 18 residues. CDR3 region: CASSAGLAGPVGRDTQYF. CDR3 DNA: TGTGCCAGCAGTGCCGGACTAGCGGGACCTGTCGGAAGGGATACGCAGTATTTT.

This chain links TRBV7-2 with TRBJ1-2; possibly TRBD1 for D (6 bases). The CDR3 totals 14 residues. The V gene lost 4 bases and the J gene lost 3 bases, with 12 bases spanning the gap. Germline loops: CDR1 SGHTA, CDR2 FQGNSA. As DNA, the CDR3 is TGTGCCAGCAGCTACCTCAGGGGTGACTATGGCTACACCTTC. It codes for CASSYLRGDYGYTF.

The chain joins TRBV7-6 to TRBJ2-3, with 10 positions matching TRBD1. Germline CDR1 SGHVS, CDR2 FNYEAQ. The length of the CDR3 is 16 residues. Trimming cost V 1 base and J 5 bases; bases outside gene matches: 6. The chain's CDR3 is CASSLDRQGAGDTQYF. DNA for the CDR3: TGTGCCAGCAGCTTAGATCGACAGGGGGCTGGAGATACGCAGTATTTT.

This sequence joins TRBV30 and TRBJ2-7, with 11 bases aligning to TRBD1. The CDR3 is made up of 14 amino acids. CDR1 GTSNPN and CDR2 SVGIG come from the germline V gene (reference sequence). V was pared by 2 bases and J by 4 bases, with 4 bases of the junction left unmatched. This CDR3 reads CAWSQDRGQYEQYF. The CDR3 region has the DNA TGTGCCTGGAGTCAGGACAGGGGGCAATACGAGCAGTACTTC.

In this sample, this clone turned up once. This rearrangement joins TRBV7-3 to TRBJ2-5; D perhaps matches TRBD2 (7 bases). Germline CDR1 reads SGHTA; CDR2 reads FQGTGA. The CDR3 consists of 14 residues. V lost 5 bases, J lost 5 bases, and 15 bases lay in between. In DNA form, the CDR3 reads TGTGCCAGCAGCCGCGGGAGAAGGGGGGAGACCCAGTACTTC. Residues: CASSRGRRGETQYF.

This chain links TRBV6-6 with TRBJ1-3; possible D gene TRBD1, 5 bases. Germline-derived CDR1 and CDR2 are MNHNY and SVGAGI (reference sequence). The CDR3 contains 16 residues. V was trimmed by 5 bases and J by 4 bases, leaving 18 bases between them. The CDR3 DNA follows: TGTGCCAGCAGTCGAGCACCGGGACTAGGAGGAAACACCATATATTTT. It encodes CASSRAPGLGGNTIYF.

The chain has TRBV7-2 and TRBJ2-1, with TRBD2 as a possible D gene (5 bases). CDR3 size: 16 residues. Trimming removed 1 base from V and 0 bases from J, with 10 bases in between. The germline V gene encodes CDR1 SGHTA and CDR2 FQGNSA. The CDR3: CASSLGERGSYNEQFF. The DNA of the CDR3 is TGTGCCAGCAGCTTAGGAGAACGGGGCTCCTACAATGAGCAGTTCTTC.

This clone was seen only once. This chain connects TRBV14 to TRBJ2-1, with TRBD2 identical over 12 bases. Germline CDR1 and CDR2: SGHDN and FVKESK. CDR3 length: 16 residues. Trimming cost V 5 bases and J 4 bases; bases outside gene matches: 6. CDR3 coding DNA: TGTGCCAGCAGCTCCGGACTAGCGGGGATTTACAATGAGCAGTTCTTC. It yields the protein CASSSGLAGIYNEQFF.

As concerns this clone: Other DNA sequences in this sample translate to the same CDR3. This chain uses TRBV19 with TRBJ2-7, with TRBD2 identical over 7 bases. Germline CDR1 is LNHDA and CDR2 is SQIVND (reference sequence). V dropped 5 bases and J dropped 0; count of bases not matched to a gene: 1. The CDR3 consists of 13 residues. CDR3 sequence: CASSSSGSYEQYF. CDR3 nucleotides: TGTGCCAGTAGTTCTAGCGGCTCCTACGAGCAGTACTTC.

The chain employs TRBV19 and TRBJ2-7; D uncertain. Germline CDR1 and CDR2: LNHDA and SQIVND (reference sequence). The CDR3 sequence is 13 residues long. V shed 3 bases and J shed 2 bases, with 8 bases lying between them. CDR3 amino acids: CASSIAVTYEQYF. The CDR3 DNA sequence: TGTGCCAGTAGTATTGCGGTGACCTACGAGCAGTACTTC.

Comments on this clone: The same CDR3 arises from other DNA sequences in this sample as well. CDR3 region: CASSVADTEAFF. The CDR3 coding sequence is TGTGCCAGCAGCGTAGCTGACACTGAAGCTTTCTTT. V gene TRBV9 combines with J gene TRBJ1-1; no clear D gene. The germline CDR1 and CDR2 sequences are SGDLS and YYNGEE. Trimming took 0 bases from V and 3 from J, leaving 3 bases between them. This CDR3 spans 12 amino acids.

This rearrangement joins TRBV30 to TRBJ2-7; possible D gene TRBD1, 6 bases. The V end lost 2 bases, the J end lost 4 bases, and 18 bases lay between the germline ends. This CDR3 region has 15 residues. Germline assignment: CDR1 GTSNPN and CDR2 SVGIG (reference sequence). CDR3 amino acids: CAWSFSIGGTYEQYF. The CDR3 coding sequence is TGTGCCTGGAGTTTTTCCATAGGGGGTACGTACGAGCAGTACTTC. Filled out from reference TRBV30 and TRBJ2-7, the complete variable domain reads SQTIHQWPATLVQPVGSPLSLECTVEGTSNPNLYWYRQAAGRGLQLLFYSVGIGQISSEVPQNLSASRPQDRQFILSSKKLLLSDSGFYLCAWSFSIGGTYEQYFGPGTRLTVT.

J is TRBJ2-7 and V is TRBV28; 9 nucleotides agree with TRBD1. J gave up 4 bases and V 10 bases, and 8 bases lay outside the gene matches. The germline gives CDR1 MDHEN, CDR2 SYDVKM. The CDR3 runs 13 residues. DNA of the CDR3: TGTGCCACCTCGGACAGGGGCAGGTACGAGCAGTACTTC. It translates to CATSDRGRYEQYF. Supplemented by reference TRBV28 and TRBJ2-7, the full variable domain reads DVKVTQSSRYLVKRTGEKVFLECVQDMDHENMFWYRQDPGLGLRLIYFSYDVKMKEKGDIPEGYSVSREKKERFSLILESASTNQTSMYLCATSDRGRYEQYFGPGTRLTVT.

DNA of the CDR3: TGCAGCGCCGGGGACAATGAGCAGTTCTTC. Translation: CSAGDNEQFF. The rearrangement links TRBV29-1 to TRBJ2-1, with TRBD2 as a possible D gene (5 bases). The ends were cut back, 7 bases at V and 5 bases at J, with 6 bases in the middle. The CDR3 length is 10 residues. The germline CDR1 and CDR2 sequences are SQVTM and ANQGSEA.

This clone has just a few counts. In DNA, the CDR3 is TGCGCCAGCAGGTCGGGTACAGGGCCTCACAATGAGCAGTTCTTC. This codes for CASRSGTGPHNEQFF. The chain has TRBV5-1 and TRBJ2-1; perhaps TRBD1 as D (6 bases). Looked up from germline, CDR1 is SGHRS and CDR2 is YFSETQ. The CDR3 has 15 residues. V lost 5 bases and J lost 5, with 17 bases in between.

The chain combines TRBV5-6 with TRBJ1-2, with D perhaps TRBD1 (6 bases). Germline loops: CDR1 SGHDT, CDR2 YYEEEE. V gave up 0 bases and J gave up 1 base, with 10 bases separating them. The CDR3 is 15 amino acids. The CDR3: CASSLGDRLNYGYTF. The CDR3 DNA sequence: TGTGCCAGCAGCTTGGGAGACAGGCTTAACTATGGCTACACCTTC.

The genes are TRBV4-3 and TRBJ2-7; 7 bases line up with TRBD2. The germline V gene has CDR1 LGHNA and CDR2 YSLEER. This CDR3 comprises 16 residues. After removal of 0 bases from V and 3 bases from J, the junction contained 8 bases not matched to a gene. The CDR3 protein is CASSQDWGGRVYEQYF. The CDR3 DNA follows: TGCGCCAGCAGCCAAGATTGGGGCGGGAGAGTCTACGAGCAGTACTTC.

The table lists this clone with a few counts. The V gene is TRBV4-2, the J gene TRBJ1-1, with TRBD1 matching over 9 bases. Trimming removed 1 base from V and 1 base from J; junction bases left unmatched: 1. The CDR3 length is 15 residues. CDR1 is LGHNA and CDR2 is YNFKEQ in the germline V gene. CDR3 bases: TGTGCCAGCAGCCAAGGACAGGGGGGGAACACTGAAGCTTTCTTT. It codes for CASSQGQGGNTEAFF.

The rearrangement joins TRBV7-2 to TRBJ1-1; 8 bases are shared with TRBD1. CDR1 and CDR2 from the germline V gene are SGHTA and FQGNSA. The CDR3 runs 16 residues. The V and J ends lost 5 bases and 3 bases, in that order; junction bases with no gene match: 11. The CDR3, as DNA: TGTGCCAGCAGCCGGCGACAGGGGCCGTGGGACACTGAAGCTTTCTTT. Protein: CASSRRQGPWDTEAFF.

This clone was found once. The chain couples TRBV29-1 to TRBJ2-1; 8 bases agree with TRBD2. With 6 bases clipped from V and 9 bases from J, the junction kept 10 bases outside the gene matches. CDR1 and CDR2 from the germline V gene are SQVTM and ANQGSEA. The CDR3 is 13 residues long. The CDR3 region has the DNA TGCAGCGTCCGGCCTAGCGGGCATGTTGAGCAGTTCTTC. Translated: CSVRPSGHVEQFF.